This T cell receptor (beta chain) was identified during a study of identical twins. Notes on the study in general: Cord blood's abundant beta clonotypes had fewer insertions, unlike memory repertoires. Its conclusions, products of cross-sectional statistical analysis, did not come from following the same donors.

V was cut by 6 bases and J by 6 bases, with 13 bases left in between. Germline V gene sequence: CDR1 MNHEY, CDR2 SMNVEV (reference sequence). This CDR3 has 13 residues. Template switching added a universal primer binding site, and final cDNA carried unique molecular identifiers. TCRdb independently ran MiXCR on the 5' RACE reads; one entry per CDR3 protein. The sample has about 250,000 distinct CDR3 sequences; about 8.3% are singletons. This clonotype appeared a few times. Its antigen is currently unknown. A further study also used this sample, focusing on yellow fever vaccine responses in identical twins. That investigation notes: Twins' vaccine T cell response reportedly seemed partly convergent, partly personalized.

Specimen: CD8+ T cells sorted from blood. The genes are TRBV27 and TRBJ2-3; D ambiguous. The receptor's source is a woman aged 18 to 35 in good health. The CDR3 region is CASSEDPGDTQYF. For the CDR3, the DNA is TGTGCCAGCAGCGAGGACCCCGGCGATACGCAGTATTTT.